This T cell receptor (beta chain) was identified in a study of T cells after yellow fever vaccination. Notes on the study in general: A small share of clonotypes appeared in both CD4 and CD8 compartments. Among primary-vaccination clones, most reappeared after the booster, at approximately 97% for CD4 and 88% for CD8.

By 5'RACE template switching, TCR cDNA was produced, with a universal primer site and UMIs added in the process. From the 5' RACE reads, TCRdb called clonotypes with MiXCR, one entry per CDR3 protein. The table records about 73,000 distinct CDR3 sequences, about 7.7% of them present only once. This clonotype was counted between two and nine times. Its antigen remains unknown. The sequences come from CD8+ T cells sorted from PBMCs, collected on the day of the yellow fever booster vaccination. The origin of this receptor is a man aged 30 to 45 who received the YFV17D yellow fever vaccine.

The CDR3: CASSSSLREGGNSGANVLTF. The CDR3 DNA reads as TGTGCCAGCAGCTCCTCCCTTCGGGAGGGGGGAAACTCTGGGGCCAACGTCCTGACTTTC. The rearrangement links TRBV7-9 to TRBJ2-6; 8 nucleotides line up with TRBD2. This CDR3 has 20 residues. The ends lost 4 bases at V and 0 bases at J; junction bases unmatched: 14. From germline, CDR1 is SEHNR and CDR2 FQNEAQ (reference sequence). Based on the CDR3 plus reference TRBV7-9 and TRBJ2-6, the full variable domain is DTGVSQNPRHKITKRGQNVTFRCDPISEHNRLYWYRQTLGQGPEFLTYFQNEAQLEKSRLLSDRFSAERPKGSFSTLEIQRTEQGDSAMYLCASSSSLREGGNSGANVLTFGAGSRLTVL.